This TCR beta chain was retrieved from a study of blood T cell repertoires in COVID-19. Study information: In each case, the material was cDNA or gDNA derived from T cells, B-cell-depleted T cells, or PBMCs.

Authors' analysis steps: Nucleated cell counts were estimated from reference gene primer amplification. TCRdb's copy holds only in-frame clones and misses some; the assay was immunoSEQ multiplex PCR. V and J calls and clone size follow that table, whereas D and trimming were derived from the DNA. The sample has about 260,000 clones; approximately 81% are singletons. The CDR3 is made up of 15 amino acids. Germline V CDR1 and CDR2: LNHNV, YYDKDF (reference sequence). V was cut by 8 bases and J by 2 bases, with 15 bases left in between. The TCR was taken from a man aged 55 to 70 with acute or convalescent COVID-19. The rearrangement joins TRBV15 to TRBJ1-4; maybe TRBD1 (6 bases). Sequences were obtained from peripheral blood. CDR3 in DNA: TGTGCCACCGATCCAGGGGCGGTCACTAATGAAAAACTGTTTTTT. Its translation: CATDPGAVTNEKLFF. Full variable domain (missing parts from reference TRBV15 and TRBJ1-4): DAMVIQNPRYQVTQFGKPVTLSCSQTLNHNVMYWYQQKSSQAPKLLFHYYDKDFNNEADTPDNFQSRRPNTSFCFLDIRSPGLGDTAMYLCATDPGAVTNEKLFFGSGTQLSVL.